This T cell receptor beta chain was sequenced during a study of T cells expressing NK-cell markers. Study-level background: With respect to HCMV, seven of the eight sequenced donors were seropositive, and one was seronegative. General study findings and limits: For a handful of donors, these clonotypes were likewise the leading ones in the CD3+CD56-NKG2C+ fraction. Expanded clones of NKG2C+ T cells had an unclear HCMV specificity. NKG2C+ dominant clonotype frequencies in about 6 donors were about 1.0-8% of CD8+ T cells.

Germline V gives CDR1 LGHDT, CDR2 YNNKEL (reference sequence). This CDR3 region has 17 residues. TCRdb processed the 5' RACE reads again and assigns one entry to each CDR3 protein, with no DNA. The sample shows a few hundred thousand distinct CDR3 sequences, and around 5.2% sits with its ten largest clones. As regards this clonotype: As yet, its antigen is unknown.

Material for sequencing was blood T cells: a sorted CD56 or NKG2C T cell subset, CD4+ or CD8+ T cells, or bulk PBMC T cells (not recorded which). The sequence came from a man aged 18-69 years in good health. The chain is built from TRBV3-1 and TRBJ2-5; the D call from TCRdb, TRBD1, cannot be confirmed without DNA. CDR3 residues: CASSQEDNRLNGETQYF.